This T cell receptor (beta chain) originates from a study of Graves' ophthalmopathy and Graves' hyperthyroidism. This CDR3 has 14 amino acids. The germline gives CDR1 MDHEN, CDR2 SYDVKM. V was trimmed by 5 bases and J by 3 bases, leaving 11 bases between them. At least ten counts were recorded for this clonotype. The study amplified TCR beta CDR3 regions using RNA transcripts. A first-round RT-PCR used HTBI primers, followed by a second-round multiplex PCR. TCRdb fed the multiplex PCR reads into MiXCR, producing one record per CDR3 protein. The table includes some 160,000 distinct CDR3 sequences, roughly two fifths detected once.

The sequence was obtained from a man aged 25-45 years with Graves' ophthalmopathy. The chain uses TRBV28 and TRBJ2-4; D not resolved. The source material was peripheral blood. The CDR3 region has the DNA TGTGCCAGCAGTCCCCAGCGAGGCAAAAACATTCAGTACTTC. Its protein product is CASSPQRGKNIQYF.